These T cell receptor beta chains were read from a single sample in a study of T cell responses to AZD1222 COVID-19 vaccine. TCRdb keeps only in-frame clones here, not all; method: immunoSEQ multiplex PCR. The sample shows 140,000 to 150,000 clones, about 93% of them seen only once. Sequences were derived from peripheral blood, sampled on day 0 of AZD1222 vaccination. The origin of the receptors is an adult in good health. The CDR3 runs from the conserved cysteine through the conserved F or W. Each record gives: clone size, D gene, J gene, V gene, CDR3 protein, CDR3 DNA. A D gene is named only where the DNA matches it firmly. Clone size is shown for a subset of rows, as once, few, many or a class of expanded clone.

. . TRBJ2-3 TRBV5-1 CASRLGRAGTDTQYF TGCGCCAGCAGATTGGGCAGGGCCGGCACAGATACGCAGTATTTT
. . TRBJ2-1 TRBV4-1 CASSQGIPGPSTKGQFF TGCGCCAGCAGCCAAGGTATTCCAGGCCCCTCTACAAAGGGGCAGTTCTTC
. TRBD2 TRBJ2-3 TRBV18 CASSPTSGMDTDTQYF TGTGCCAGCTCACCAACCAGCGGGATGGACACAGATACGCAGTATTTT
. TRBD1 TRBJ1-1 TRBV10-3 CAISEGGQGFTEAFF TGTGCCATCAGTGAGGGAGGACAGGGGTTCACTGAAGCTTTCTTT
. . TRBJ1-6 TRBV19 CASSIEDSSNSPLHF TGTGCCAGTAGTATAGAAGACAGCTCTAATTCACCCCTCCACTTT
. TRBD1 TRBJ1-3 TRBV14 CASSPGQGSRLYF TGTGCCAGCAGCCCGGGACAGGGATCCAGGCTATATTTT
. . TRBJ2-1 TRBV4-1 CASSQGGEYGDNEQFF TGCGCCAGCAGCCAAGGGGGGGAGTATGGGGACAATGAGCAGTTCTTC
once . TRBJ2-2 TRBV9 CASSTVNTGELFF TGTGCCAGCAGCACAGTGAACACCGGGGAGCTGTTTTTT
. . TRBJ2-7 TRBV15 CATSRDDGTPYEQYF TGTGCCACCAGCAGAGATGACGGGACCCCATACGAGCAGTACTTC
. . TRBJ1-2 TRBV7-8 CASSLAVSNYGYTF TGTGCCAGCAGCCTCGCGGTTTCTAACTATGGCTACACCTTC
. TRBD1 TRBJ2-5 TRBV7-9 CASSDRGTAINQETQYF TGTGCCAGCAGCGATAGGGGGACAGCGATTAACCAAGAGACCCAGTACTTC
. . TRBJ1-3 TRBV25-1 CASSEYWSRDPSGNTIYF TGTGCCAGCAGTGAATATTGGAGTAGGGATCCCTCTGGAAACACCATATATTTT
. . TRBJ1-2 TRBV6-5 CASSQTGNYGYTF TGTGCCAGCAGCCAGACAGGCAACTATGGCTACACCTTC
once . TRBJ1-1 TRBV27 CASRLGGPGTEAFF TGTGCCAGCAGACTAGGGGGTCCCGGCACTGAAGCTTTCTTT
. . TRBJ1-2 TRBV28 CASSALGTPSNYGYTF TGTGCCAGCAGTGCCCTAGGGACACCAAGTAACTATGGCTACACCTTC
once . TRBJ1-5 TRBV6-5 CASSRQGVQPQHF TGTGCCAGCAGTCGGCAGGGTGTTCAGCCCCAGCATTTT
. . TRBJ1-5 TRBV3-1/TRBV3-2 CASSPALGAHQPQHF TGTGCCAGCAGCCCCGCATTAGGGGCCCATCAGCCCCAGCATTTT
. . TRBJ1-2 TRBV4-1 CASSQGFWQKRVYYGYTF TGCGCCAGCAGCCAAGGATTTTGGCAGAAGAGAGTCTACTATGGCTACACCTTC
. . TRBJ1-2 TRBV5-5 CASSLGVPSGDTF TGTGCCAGCAGCTTAGGGGTCCCCTCGGGGGACACCTTC
. . TRBJ2-3 TRBV30 CAWNQQGTDTQYF TGTGCCTGGAACCAACAGGGCACAGATACGCAGTATTTT
. . TRBJ1-5 TRBV19 CAGGDTGSNQPQHF TGTGCCGGCGGGGACACAGGAAGCAATCAGCCCCAGCATTTT
. . TRBJ1-2 TRBV2 CASSEQFYGYTF TGTGCCAGCAGTGAACAATTCTATGGCTACACCTTC
. . TRBJ1-4 TRBV4-2 CASSSLGGGPQMVSEKLFF TGTGCCAGCAGCTCTCTTGGTGGGGGGCCCCAAATGGTCTCTGAAAAACTGTTTTTT
. . TRBJ2-1 TRBV6-5 CASRGGYNEQFF TGTGCCAGCAGAGGGGGCTACAATGAGCAGTTCTTC
. . TRBJ2-7 TRBV20-1 CSGKGGYEQYF TGCAGTGGTAAAGGAGGCTACGAGCAGTACTTC
. TRBD2 TRBJ2-7 TRBV4-2 CASSRGLAGDYEQYF TGTGCCAGCAGCCGCGGACTAGCGGGAGATTACGAGCAGTACTTC
. . TRBJ2-3 TRBV5-1 CASSAGLAFDTQYF TGCGCCAGCAGCGCGGGACTGGCGTTTGATACGCAGTATTTT
. TRBD1 TRBJ1-2 TRBV5-6 CASSLIYRGGYGYTF TGTGCCAGCAGCTTGATATACAGGGGAGGATATGGCTACACCTTC
few . TRBJ2-7 TRBV5-1 CASRMTEGYEQYF TGCGCCAGCAGGATGACGGAGGGCTACGAGCAGTACTTC
. . TRBJ1-4 TRBV28 CASSFSSTNEKLFF TGTGCCAGCAGTTTCAGCTCAACTAATGAAAAACTGTTTTTT
. . TRBJ1-1 TRBV7-7 CASSHDTNTEAFF TGTGCTAGCAGCCATGACACAAACACTGAAGCTTTCTTT
. . TRBJ2-2 TRBV7-2 CASSLVTVANTGELFF TGTGCCAGCAGCTTAGTAACAGTTGCGAACACCGGGGAGCTGTTTTTT
. . TRBJ1-1 TRBV5-1 CASTLPGRVTEAFF TGCGCCAGCACCCTCCCGGGGCGAGTCACTGAAGCTTTCTTT
once TRBD1 TRBJ1-4 TRBV29-1 CSVPGQGAPTNEKLFF TGCAGCGTCCCGGGACAGGGGGCCCCAACTAATGAAAAACTGTTTTTT
. . TRBJ1-5 TRBV7-9 CASSLGRNQPQHF TGTGCCAGCAGCTTAGGACGAAATCAGCCCCAGCATTTT
. . TRBJ1-2 TRBV5-1 CASSFIQGGYGYTF TGCGCCAGCAGCTTTATACAGGGAGGCTATGGCTACACCTTC
few . TRBJ2-2 TRBV27 CASSLYSTTGELFF TGTGCCAGCAGTTTATATTCCACCACCGGGGAGCTGTTTTTT
. . TRBJ1-2 TRBV5-1 CASNTGSGPKRLYGYTF TGCGCCAGCAACACTGGGTCGGGACCCAAGCGCCTTTATGGCTACACCTTC
. . TRBJ2-5 TRBV4-1 CASSQENPMEGETQYF TGCGCCAGCAGCCAAGAGAATCCAATGGAGGGAGAGACCCAGTACTTC
. . TRBJ1-2 TRBV3-1/TRBV3-2 CASSQWGVRGYTF TGTGCCAGCAGCCAATGGGGGGTGCGGGGCTACACCTTC
. . TRBJ2-2 TRBV18 CASSPQSGQNTGELFF TGTGCCAGCTCACCACAATCTGGGCAGAACACCGGGGAGCTGTTTTTT
. TRBD1 TRBJ1-2 TRBV20-1 CSASWGGAPGQTNYGYTF TGCAGTGCTAGTTGGGGGGGAGCACCGGGACAGACTAACTATGGCTACACCTTC
. . TRBJ1-2 TRBV2 CASSEAPGASYGYTF TGTGCCAGCAGTGAAGCACCGGGGGCGAGCTATGGCTACACCTTC
. . TRBJ2-3 TRBV24-1 CATSAAGFDNTQYF TGTGCCACCAGTGCGGCAGGGTTTGATAATACGCAGTATTTT
. TRBD2 TRBJ2-7 TRBV15 CATSRERTRSRQYF TGTGCCACCAGCAGAGAGCGGACTAGGTCTCGGCAGTACTTC
. TRBD1 TRBJ1-2 TRBV6-2/TRBV6-3 CASSIDRGRGGYTF TGTGCCAGCAGTATCGACAGGGGGCGCGGTGGCTACACCTTC
. . TRBJ1-4 TRBV3-1/TRBV3-2 CASSQAGLATNEKLFF TGTGCCAGCAGCCAAGCGGGCCTAGCAACTAATGAAAAACTGTTTTTT
. . TRBJ1-6 TRBV4-1 CASSHHGTDNSPLHF TGCGCCAGCAGCCACCATGGGACTGATAATTCACCCCTCCACTTT
. TRBD1 TRBJ2-3 TRBV24-1 CATSEGYRGGDTQYF TGTGCCACCAGTGAAGGATACAGGGGTGGAGATACGCAGTATTTT
. . TRBJ2-3 TRBV7-9 CASSLVGTDTQYF TGTGCCAGCAGCTTAGTTGGCACAGATACGCAGTATTTT